Following are 20 T cell receptor beta chains from one sample sequenced in a study of T cells in Graves' hyperthyroidism and ophthalmopathy. There were TCR beta CDR3 regions amplified from RNA transcripts. With the HTBI primer set, the TCR CDR3 went through a first round of RT-PCR. From the multiplex PCR reads, TCRdb called clonotypes with MiXCR, one entry per CDR3 protein. The data show about 400,000 distinct CDR3 sequences, 15% seen once. The specimen sequenced was blood. All receptors derive from a woman aged 30 to 39 with Graves' hyperthyroidism.

This clonotype came up a few times. The genes are TRBV27 and TRBJ1-5; 11 bases align to TRBD1. V lost 5 bases to trimming and J lost 2 bases; unmatched junction nucleotides: 11. This CDR3 region has 18 residues. Germline V CDR1 and CDR2: MNHEY, SMNVEV (reference sequence). For the CDR3, the DNA is TGTGCCAGCAGTCGCGACCCGGACAGGGGGCATCGCAATCAGCCCCAGCATTTT. Translated, it gives CASSRDPDRGHRNQPQHF.

This clonotype was seen only a few times. The V call is TRBV5-1, the J call TRBJ1-2; the match to TRBD1 covers 8 bases. The CDR3 covers 15 residues. The germline V gene has CDR1 SGHRS and CDR2 YFSETQ. The ends lost 4 bases at V and 5 bases at J; junction bases unmatched: 10. Written as DNA, the CDR3 is TGCGCCAGCAGCGCGAGACAGGGGTTAGGGTATGGCTACACCTTC. It translates to CASSARQGLGYGYTF. Based on the CDR3 plus reference TRBV5-1 and TRBJ1-2, the full variable domain is KAGVTQTPRYLIKTRGQQVTLSCSPISGHRSVSWYQQTPGQGLQFLFEYFSETQRNKGNFPGRFSGRQFSNSRSEMNVSTLELGDSALYLCASSARQGLGYGYTFGSGTRLTVV.

This clonotype was seen many times. The chain combines TRBV3-1 with TRBJ1-5, with 7 bases identical to TRBD1. The CDR3 is 14 amino acids. Germline CDR1 and CDR2: LGHDT and YNNKEL (reference sequence). The J segment lost 9 bases and the V segment lost 0 bases, leaving 5 bases of the junction unmatched. In DNA form, the CDR3 reads TGTGCCAGCAGCCAAGATCCAGGGGGTGGGCCCCAGCATTTT. Residues: CASSQDPGGGPQHF.

The chain employs TRBV2 and TRBJ2-2, with 8 nucleotides matching TRBD2. CDR1 is SNHLY and CDR2 is FYNNEI in the germline V gene. V trimming: 7 bases; J trimming: 6 bases; junction bases outside the gene matches: 4. This CDR3 is built from 13 residues. The CDR3 reads CASKYGRAGELFF. The CDR3 DNA sequence: TGTGCCAGCAAGTACGGGAGGGCCGGGGAGCTGTTTTTT.

This clonotype came up many times. The chain carries TRBV7-6 and TRBJ2-3; D is undetermined. With 0 bases removed from V and 6 bases from J, the gap between germline ends came to 7 bases. This CDR3 has 13 amino acids. Germline V gene lookup returns CDR1 SGHVS and CDR2 FNYEAQ. The CDR3 coding sequence is TGTGCCAGCAGCTTAGCCGTTTGGGATACGCAGTATTTT. Translation gives CASSLAVWDTQYF. The full variable domain, with the rest looked up from reference TRBV7-6 and TRBJ2-3, is GAGVSQSPRYKVTKRGQDVALRCDPISGHVSLYWYRQALGQGPEFLTYFNYEAQQDKSGLPNDRFSAERPEGSISTLTIQRTEQRDSAMYRCASSLAVWDTQYFGPGTRLTVL.

This clonotype was found a few times. The gene calls are TRBV3-1 and TRBJ2-3, with D hard to call. CDR1 is LGHDT and CDR2 is YNNKEL in the germline V gene (reference sequence). V lost 2 bases and J lost 1, with 13 bases in between. The CDR3 length is 16 residues. The CDR3 DNA sequence: TGTGCCAGCAGCCAAAAACAGACCTCTGGCACAGATACGCAGTATTTT. It is translated as CASSQKQTSGTDTQYF.

This clonotype was counted between two and nine times. The chain has TRBV2 and TRBJ1-3, with 12 bases identical to TRBD1. The length of the CDR3 is 17 residues. CDR1 is SNHLY, CDR2 FYNNEI, per germline. Unmatched junction bases numbered 6, after V lost 4 bases and J lost 2 bases. This chain's CDR3 is CASSGRGQGAPGNTIYF. The CDR3 bases are TGTGCCAGCAGTGGCAGGGGACAGGGGGCCCCTGGAAACACCATATATTTT.

There are a few counts of this clonotype. The V and J genes are TRBV19 and TRBJ1-5; D remains ambiguous. CDR3 length equals 16 residues. The germline V gene encodes CDR1 LNHDA and CDR2 SQIVND (reference sequence). The V end was cut by 9 bases, the J end by 0 bases, with 18 bases between. CDR3 loop: CASDSGSHNSNQPQHF. The CDR3 nucleotides are TGTGCCAGCGATTCCGGGAGTCATAATAGCAATCAGCCCCAGCATTTT.

This clonotype occurred many times. The rearrangement joins TRBV24-1 to TRBJ2-3; 14 nucleotides align to TRBD2. Trimming cost V 3 bases and J 4 bases; bases outside gene matches: 11. This CDR3 comprises 19 residues. From germline, CDR1 is KGHDR and CDR2 SFDVKD. The CDR3 loop reads CATSDTGTSGRGPPDTQYF. In DNA, the CDR3 is TGTGCCACCAGTGATACCGGGACTAGCGGGAGAGGTCCCCCAGATACGCAGTATTTT.

The chain couples TRBV20-1 to TRBJ2-7, with a weak D call TRBD1 (5 bases). This CDR3 comprises 18 residues. V lost 3 bases to trimming and J lost 3 bases, with 27 bases between them. From germline, CDR1 is DFQATT and CDR2 SNEGSKA (reference sequence). The CDR3 DNA follows: TGCAGTGCTAGGGTCCCGATTAAATCAGGACAAAGCCACTACGAGCAGTACTTC. Residues: CSARVPIKSGQSHYEQYF.

This clonotype was seen at least ten times. The V gene is TRBV3-1, the J gene TRBJ1-5; D perhaps matches TRBD1 (6 bases). The CDR3 totals 17 residues. Germline assignment: CDR1 LGHDT and CDR2 YNNKEL (reference sequence). The V end lost 2 bases, the J end lost 2 bases, and 16 bases lay between the germline ends. DNA of the CDR3: TGTGCCAGCAGCCAAAATCCACAGGGTGTCGGCAATCAGCCCCAGCATTTT. Amino acid sequence: CASSQNPQGVGNQPQHF.

This clonotype was picked up many times. The chain couples TRBV15 to TRBJ2-1; TRBD2 matches 7 bases. Germline CDR1 reads LNHNV; CDR2 reads YYDKDF (reference sequence). The CDR3 runs 15 residues. V lost 3 bases and J lost 6; bases outside the gene matches: 8. CDR3 sequence reads: CATSSARGRGNEQFF. The CDR3 DNA is TGTGCCACCAGCAGTGCTCGGGGGAGGGGCAATGAGCAGTTCTTC. Full variable domain (rest looked up from reference TRBV15 and TRBJ2-1): DAMVIQNPRYQVTQFGKPVTLSCSQTLNHNVMYWYQQKSSQAPKLLFHYYDKDFNNEADTPDNFQSRRPNTSFCFLDIRSPGLGDTAMYLCATSSARGRGNEQFFGPGTRLTVL.

This clonotype was seen only a few times. This rearrangement joins TRBV9 to TRBJ2-2, with TRBD2 identical over 9 bases. CDR3 size: 17 residues. With V trimmed by 1 base and J by 4 bases, 8 bases remained unmatched. Germline loops: CDR1 SGDLS, CDR2 YYNGEE. The CDR3 bases are TGTGCCAGCAGCGTATCGGCGGGAGGGCAGTTCACCGGGGAGCTGTTTTTT. Its protein product is CASSVSAGGQFTGELFF.

This clonotype was seen more than once but under ten times. The chain couples TRBV24-1 to TRBJ2-5; D might be TRBD1 or TRBD2, each matching 5 bases. The V gene's germline CDR1 is KGHDR and CDR2 SFDVKD. The V and J ends lost 2 bases and 4 bases respectively, with 13 bases between them. The CDR3 runs 15 residues. As DNA, the CDR3 is TGTGCCACCAGTGATTCCCAACCGGGGCCAGAGACCCAGTACTTC. This translates into CATSDSQPGPETQYF.

Notes on this clonotype: A much larger clone is a single base away; this may be a read error. The chain uses TRBV11-1 and TRBJ2-7, with D possibly TRBD1 on 6 matching bases. Germline CDR1 SGHAT, CDR2 FQDESV (reference sequence). This CDR3 spans 15 amino acids. The CDR3 is CASSTQTGISYKQYF. The CDR3 bases are TGTGCCAGCAGCACCCAGACAGGTATCTCCTACAAGCAGTACTTC. Filled out from reference TRBV11-1 and TRBJ2-7, the complete variable domain reads EAEVAQSPRYKITEKSQAVAFWCDPISGHATLYWYRQILGQGPELLVQFQDESVVDDSQLPKDRFSAERLKGVDSTLKIQPAELGDSAMYLCASSTQTGISYKQYFGPGTRLTVT.

This clonotype was detected only a few times. V and J are TRBV11-2 and TRBJ2-3; 7 bases fit TRBD2. V lost 5 bases to trimming and J lost 8 bases; unmatched junction nucleotides: 16. The CDR3 spans 16 residues. From germline, CDR1 is SGHAT and CDR2 FQNNGV. Here the CDR3 DNA reads TGTGCCAGCAGCCGAGACAGACTAGCTACGTCAGGTACGCAGTATTTT. Protein sequence: CASSRDRLATSGTQYF.

At least ten counts were recorded for this clonotype. The chain employs TRBV7-2 and TRBJ2-2, with TRBD2 matching over 11 bases. V dropped 5 bases and J dropped 5; count of bases not matched to a gene: 7. This CDR3 contains 16 residues. Per the germline V gene, CDR1 is SGHTA and CDR2 is FQGNSA. The CDR3 loop reads CASSVVAGGDTGELFF. The DNA of the CDR3 is TGTGCCAGCAGCGTCGTAGCGGGAGGGGATACCGGGGAGCTGTTTTTT.

The chain links TRBV4-1 to TRBJ2-7; 10 bases align to TRBD2. V trimming: 6 bases; J trimming: 5 bases; junction bases outside the gene matches: 4. Germline V gives CDR1 MGHRA, CDR2 YSYEKL. This CDR3 has 13 residues. The CDR3 spells CASRAGGTDEQYF. For the CDR3, the DNA is TGCGCCAGCAGAGCGGGAGGGACCGACGAGCAGTACTTC.

The J gene is TRBJ2-4, the V gene TRBV20-1, with 14 bases fitting TRBD2. Per germline, CDR1 DFQATT and CDR2 SNEGSKA (reference sequence). The V and J ends lost 5 bases and 1 base, in that order; junction bases with no gene match: 7. CDR3 length: 17 residues. The CDR3 DNA reads as TGCAGTGCTCAAGGGACTAGCGGGAGAGGGGCCAAAAACATTCAGTACTTC. Protein sequence: CSAQGTSGRGAKNIQYF.

This chain connects TRBV18 to TRBJ1-6, with TRBD1 matching over 7 bases. Germline CDR1 and CDR2: KGHSH and LQKENI. This CDR3 contains 16 residues. After removal of 2 bases from V and 7 bases from J, the junction contained 8 bases not matched to a gene. The chain's CDR3 is CASSPTPGQRNSPLHF. The CDR3 nucleotides read TGTGCCAGCTCACCAACCCCGGGACAGAGAAATTCACCCCTCCACTTT.